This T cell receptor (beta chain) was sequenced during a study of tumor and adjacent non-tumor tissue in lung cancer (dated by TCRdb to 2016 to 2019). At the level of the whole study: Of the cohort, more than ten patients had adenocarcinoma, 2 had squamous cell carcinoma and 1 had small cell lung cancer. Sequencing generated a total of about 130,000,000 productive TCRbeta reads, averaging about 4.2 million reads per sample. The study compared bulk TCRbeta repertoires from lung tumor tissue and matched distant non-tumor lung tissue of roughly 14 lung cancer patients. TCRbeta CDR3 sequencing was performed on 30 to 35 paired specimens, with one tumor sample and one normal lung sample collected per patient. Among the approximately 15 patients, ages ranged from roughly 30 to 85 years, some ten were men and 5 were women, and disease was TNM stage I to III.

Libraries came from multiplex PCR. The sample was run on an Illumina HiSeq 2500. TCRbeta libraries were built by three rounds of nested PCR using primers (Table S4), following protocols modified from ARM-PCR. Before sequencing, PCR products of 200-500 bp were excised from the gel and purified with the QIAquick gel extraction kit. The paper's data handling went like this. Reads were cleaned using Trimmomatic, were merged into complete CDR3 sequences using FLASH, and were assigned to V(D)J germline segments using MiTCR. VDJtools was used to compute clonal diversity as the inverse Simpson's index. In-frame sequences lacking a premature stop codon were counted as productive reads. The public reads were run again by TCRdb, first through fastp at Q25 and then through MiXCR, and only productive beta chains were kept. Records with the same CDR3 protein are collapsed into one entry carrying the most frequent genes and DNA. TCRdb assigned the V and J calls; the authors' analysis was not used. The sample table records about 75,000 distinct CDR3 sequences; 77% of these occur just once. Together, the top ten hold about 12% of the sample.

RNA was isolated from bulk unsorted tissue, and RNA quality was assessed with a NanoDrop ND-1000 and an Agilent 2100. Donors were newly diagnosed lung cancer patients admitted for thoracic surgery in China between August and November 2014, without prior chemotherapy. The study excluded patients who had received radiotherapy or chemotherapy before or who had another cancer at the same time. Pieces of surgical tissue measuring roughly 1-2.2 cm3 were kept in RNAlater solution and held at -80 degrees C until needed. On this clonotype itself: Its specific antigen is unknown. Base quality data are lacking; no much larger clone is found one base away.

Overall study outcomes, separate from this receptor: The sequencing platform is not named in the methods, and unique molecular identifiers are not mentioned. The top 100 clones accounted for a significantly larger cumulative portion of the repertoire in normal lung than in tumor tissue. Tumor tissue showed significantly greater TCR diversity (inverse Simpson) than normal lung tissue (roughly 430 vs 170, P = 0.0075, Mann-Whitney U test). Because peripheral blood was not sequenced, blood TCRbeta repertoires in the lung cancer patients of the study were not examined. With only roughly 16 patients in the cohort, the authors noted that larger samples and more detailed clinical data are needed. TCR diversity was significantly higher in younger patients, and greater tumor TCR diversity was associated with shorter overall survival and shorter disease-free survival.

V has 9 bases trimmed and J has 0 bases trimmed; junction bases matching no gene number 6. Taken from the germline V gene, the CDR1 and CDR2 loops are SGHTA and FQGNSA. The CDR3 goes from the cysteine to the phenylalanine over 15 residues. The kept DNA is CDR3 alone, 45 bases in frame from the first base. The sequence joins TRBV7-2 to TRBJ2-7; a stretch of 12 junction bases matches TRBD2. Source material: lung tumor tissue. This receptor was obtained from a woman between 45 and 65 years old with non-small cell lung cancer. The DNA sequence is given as TGTACCAGTACTACGGGACTAGCGGGCTCCTACGAGCAGTACTTC. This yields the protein CTSTTGLAGSYEQYF.